This TCR beta chain was recorded in a study of early stage breast cancer tumors. Study summary: Most invasive tumors, twelve of 16, were ER+/PR+/HER2-. Study-level results: In most of the 16 patients, blood comparison separated tumor from normal breast. Compared with adjacent normal breast tissue, tumors showed 2 to 3-fold greater T cell density and higher clonality.

Each sample had two DNA replicates, 0.5 ug blood or around 1.6 ug tissue. Profiled with immunoSEQ multiplex PCR; TCRdb holds only in-frame clones, not every one. The sample lists under 45,000 clones, 55% to 75% seen once, with roughly 7.9% in the top ten. The CDR3 runs to 12 residues. Germline CDR1 is MNHNS and CDR2 is SASEGT. Trimming took off 2 bases at V and 6 bases at J, with 8 bases between the two ends. This clone has a single count. Its antigen remains unidentified. Sequencing was done on a sample of blood. The receptor comes from a person aged 50-59 years with breast cancer. J is TRBJ2-7 and V is TRBV6-1; no reliable D call. CDR3 nucleotide sequence: TGTGCCAGCAGTGAACTGCGCGGCGAGCAGTACTTC. Translating gives CASSELRGEQYF.